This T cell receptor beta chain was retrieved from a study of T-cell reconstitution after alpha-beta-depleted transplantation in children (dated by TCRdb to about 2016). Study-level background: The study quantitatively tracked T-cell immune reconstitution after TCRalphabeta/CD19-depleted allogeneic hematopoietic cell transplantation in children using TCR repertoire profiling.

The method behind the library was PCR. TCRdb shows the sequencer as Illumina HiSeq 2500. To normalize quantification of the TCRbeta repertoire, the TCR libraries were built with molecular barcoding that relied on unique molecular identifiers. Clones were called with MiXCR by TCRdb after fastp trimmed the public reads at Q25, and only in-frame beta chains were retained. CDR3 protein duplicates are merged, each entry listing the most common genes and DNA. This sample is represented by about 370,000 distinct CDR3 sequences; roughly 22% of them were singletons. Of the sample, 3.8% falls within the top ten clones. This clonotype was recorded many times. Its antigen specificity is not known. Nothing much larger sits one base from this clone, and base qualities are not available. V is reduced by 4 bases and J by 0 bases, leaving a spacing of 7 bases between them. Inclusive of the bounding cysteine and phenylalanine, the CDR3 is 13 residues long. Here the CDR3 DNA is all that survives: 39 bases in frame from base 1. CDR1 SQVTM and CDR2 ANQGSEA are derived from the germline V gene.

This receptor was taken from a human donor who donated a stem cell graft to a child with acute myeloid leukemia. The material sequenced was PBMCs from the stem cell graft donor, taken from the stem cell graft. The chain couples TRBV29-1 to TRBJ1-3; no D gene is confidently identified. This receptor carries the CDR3 CSVGQVSGNTIYF. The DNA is TGCAGCGTTGGGCAGGTCTCTGGAAACACCATATATTTT.